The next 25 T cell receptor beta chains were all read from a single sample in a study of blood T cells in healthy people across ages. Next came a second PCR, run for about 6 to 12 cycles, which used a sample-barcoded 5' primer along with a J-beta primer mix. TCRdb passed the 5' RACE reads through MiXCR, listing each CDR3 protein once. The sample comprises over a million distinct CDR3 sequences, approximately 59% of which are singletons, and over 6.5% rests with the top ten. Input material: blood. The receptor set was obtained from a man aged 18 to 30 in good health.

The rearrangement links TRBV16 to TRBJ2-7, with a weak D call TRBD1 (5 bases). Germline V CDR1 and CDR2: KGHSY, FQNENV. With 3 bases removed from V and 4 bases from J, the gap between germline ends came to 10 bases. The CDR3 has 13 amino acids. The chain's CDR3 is CASSHRVKYEQYF. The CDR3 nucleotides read TGTGCCAGCAGCCACAGGGTGAAATACGAGCAGTACTTC.

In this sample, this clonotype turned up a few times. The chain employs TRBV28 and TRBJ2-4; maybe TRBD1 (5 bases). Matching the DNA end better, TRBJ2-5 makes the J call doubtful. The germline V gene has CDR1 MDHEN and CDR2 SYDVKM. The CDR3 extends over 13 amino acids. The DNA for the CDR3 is TGTGCCAGCAGTTTCCTCTCAGGGGAGACCCAGTACTTC. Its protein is CASSFLSGETQYF.

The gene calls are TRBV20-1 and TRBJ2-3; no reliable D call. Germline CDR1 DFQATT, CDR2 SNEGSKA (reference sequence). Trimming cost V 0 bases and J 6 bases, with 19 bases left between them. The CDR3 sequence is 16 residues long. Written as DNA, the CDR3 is TGCAGTGCTAGAGATCGCCTCCGGCAGAGTGGGGATACGCAGTATTTT. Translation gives CSARDRLRQSGDTQYF.

This chain's CDR3 is CASSLSRRGDPISTDTQYF. The CDR3 nucleotides are TGCGCCAGCAGCTTGTCCCGACGTGGCGACCCAATTAGCACAGATACGCAGTATTTT. The V call is TRBV5-1, the J call TRBJ2-3; D not certain. CDR3 length: 19 residues. V gave up 1 base and J gave up 0 bases, with 21 bases separating them. Looked up from germline, CDR1 is SGHRS and CDR2 is YFSETQ.

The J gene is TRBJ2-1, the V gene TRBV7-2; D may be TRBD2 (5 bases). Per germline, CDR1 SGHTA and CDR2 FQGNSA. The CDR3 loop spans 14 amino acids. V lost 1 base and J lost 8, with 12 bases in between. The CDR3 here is CASSLDPGRDEQFF. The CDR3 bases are TGTGCCAGCAGCTTAGATCCCGGGCGGGATGAGCAGTTCTTC. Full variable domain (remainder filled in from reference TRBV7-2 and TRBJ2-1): GAGVSQSPSNKVTEKGKDVELRCDPISGHTALYWYRQSLGQGLEFLIYFQGNSAPDKSGLPSDRFSAERTGGSVSTLTIQRTQQEDSAVYLCASSLDPGRDEQFFGPGTRLTVL.

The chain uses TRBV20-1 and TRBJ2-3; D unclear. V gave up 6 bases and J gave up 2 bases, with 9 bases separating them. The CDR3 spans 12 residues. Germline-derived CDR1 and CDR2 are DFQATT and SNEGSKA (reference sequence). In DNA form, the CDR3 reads TGCAGTGCCGGGTCCCCCACAGATACGCAGTATTTT. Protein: CSAGSPTDTQYF.

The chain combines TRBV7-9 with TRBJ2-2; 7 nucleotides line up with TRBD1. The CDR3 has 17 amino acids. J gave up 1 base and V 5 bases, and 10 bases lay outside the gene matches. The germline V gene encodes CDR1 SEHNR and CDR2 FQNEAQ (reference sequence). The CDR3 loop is CASSPFKTGKNTGELFF. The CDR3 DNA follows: TGTGCCAGCAGCCCTTTTAAGACAGGGAAGAACACCGGGGAGCTGTTTTTT.

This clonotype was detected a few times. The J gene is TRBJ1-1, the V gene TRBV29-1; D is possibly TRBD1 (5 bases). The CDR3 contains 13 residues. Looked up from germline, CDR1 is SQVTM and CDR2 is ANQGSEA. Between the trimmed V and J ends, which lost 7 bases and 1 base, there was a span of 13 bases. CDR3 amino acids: CSGTVDRNTEAFF. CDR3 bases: TGCAGCGGGACCGTTGACAGGAACACTGAAGCTTTCTTT.

The CDR3 sequence is CASSLSPGQGYTDTQYF. In nucleotides, the CDR3 is TGTGCCAGCAGCTTATCTCCGGGACAGGGGTACACAGATACGCAGTATTTT. V and J are TRBV7-9 and TRBJ2-3, with 10 bases fitting TRBD1. V lost 2 bases, J lost 2 bases, and 7 bases stayed unmatched. Germline CDR1 and CDR2: SEHNR and FQNEAQ (reference sequence). There are 17 residues in the CDR3.

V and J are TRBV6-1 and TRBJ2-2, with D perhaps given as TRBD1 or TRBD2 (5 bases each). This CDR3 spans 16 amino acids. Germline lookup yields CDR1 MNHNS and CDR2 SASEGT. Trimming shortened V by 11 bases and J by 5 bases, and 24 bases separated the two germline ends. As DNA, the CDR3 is TGTGCCGGACGCCGGTTGGGCCGTGGGGGAACCGGGGAGCTGTTTTTT. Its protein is CAGRRLGRGGTGELFF.

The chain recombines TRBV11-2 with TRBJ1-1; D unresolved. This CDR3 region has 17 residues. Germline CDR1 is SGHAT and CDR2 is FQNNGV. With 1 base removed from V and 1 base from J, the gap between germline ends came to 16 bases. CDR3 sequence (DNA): TGTGCCAGCAGCTTAGTGTCCGTCAGGAGCCGGAACACTGAAGCTTTCTTT. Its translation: CASSLVSVRSRNTEAFF.

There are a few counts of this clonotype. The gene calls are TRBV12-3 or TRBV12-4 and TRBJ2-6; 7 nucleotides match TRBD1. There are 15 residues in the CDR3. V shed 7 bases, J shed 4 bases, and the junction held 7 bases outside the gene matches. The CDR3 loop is CASKDRDSGANVLTF. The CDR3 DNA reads TGTGCCAGCAAAGACAGGGATTCCGGGGCCAACGTCCTGACTTTC.

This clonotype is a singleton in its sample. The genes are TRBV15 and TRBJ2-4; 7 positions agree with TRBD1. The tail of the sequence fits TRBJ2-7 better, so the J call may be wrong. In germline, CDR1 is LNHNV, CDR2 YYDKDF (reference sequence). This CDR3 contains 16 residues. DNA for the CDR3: TGTGCCACCAGCAGAGAGTATTACAGGGGATCCTACGAGCAGTACTTC. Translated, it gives CATSREYYRGSYEQYF.

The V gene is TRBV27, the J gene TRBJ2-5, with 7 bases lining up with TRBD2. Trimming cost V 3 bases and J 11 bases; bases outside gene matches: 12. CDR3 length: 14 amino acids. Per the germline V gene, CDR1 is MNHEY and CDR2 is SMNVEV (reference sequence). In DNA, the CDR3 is TGTGCCAGCAGTTTCCTGGTAGCGGGCAATGAGCAGTACTTC. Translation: CASSFLVAGNEQYF.

DNA for the CDR3: TGTGCCAGCAGTTTATTCTCCGGGGGGGCAACAGATACGCAGTATTTT. Its protein is CASSLFSGGATDTQYF. The chain links TRBV28 to TRBJ2-3; 8 bases match TRBD2. CDR3 length equals 16 residues. Losses at the gene ends were 1 base for V and 3 bases for J; bases not matched to a gene: 6. The germline gives CDR1 MDHEN, CDR2 SYDVKM.

CDR3: CASSLGGRESSYNEQFF. The CDR3 DNA follows: TGCGCCAGCAGCTTGGGCGGGAGGGAAAGCTCCTACAATGAGCAGTTCTTC. The chain couples TRBV5-1 to TRBJ2-1; 9 nucleotides line up with TRBD2. Losses at the gene ends were 0 bases for V and 0 bases for J; bases not matched to a gene: 4. CDR1 is SGHRS and CDR2 is YFSETQ in the germline V gene. The CDR3 sequence is 17 residues long.

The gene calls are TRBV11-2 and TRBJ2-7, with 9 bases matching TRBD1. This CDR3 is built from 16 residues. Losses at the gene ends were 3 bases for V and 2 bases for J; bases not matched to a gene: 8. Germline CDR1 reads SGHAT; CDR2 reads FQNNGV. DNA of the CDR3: TGTGCCAGCAGCTTGGCCGGGGACAGGGTTCCCTACGAGCAGTACTTC. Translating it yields CASSLAGDRVPYEQYF.

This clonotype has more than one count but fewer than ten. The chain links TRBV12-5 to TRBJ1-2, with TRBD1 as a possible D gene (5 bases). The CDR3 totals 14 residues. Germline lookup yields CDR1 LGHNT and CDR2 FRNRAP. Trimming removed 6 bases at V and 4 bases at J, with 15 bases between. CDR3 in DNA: TGTGCTAGTGGGGCCCAGGGCGGAAGCTATGGCTACACCTTC. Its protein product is CASGAQGGSYGYTF.

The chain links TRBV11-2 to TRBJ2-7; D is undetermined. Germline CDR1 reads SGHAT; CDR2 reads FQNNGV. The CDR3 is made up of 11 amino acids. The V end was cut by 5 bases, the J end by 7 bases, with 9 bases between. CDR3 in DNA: TGTGCCAGCAGCAAAGACTTTGAGCAGTACTTC. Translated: CASSKDFEQYF. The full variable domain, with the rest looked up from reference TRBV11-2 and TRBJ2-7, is EAGVAQSPRYKIIEKRQSVAFWCNPISGHATLYWYQQILGQGPKLLIQFQNNGVVDDSQLPKDRFSAERLKGVDSTLKIQPAKLEDSAVYLCASSKDFEQYFGPGTRLTVT.

Written as DNA, the CDR3 is TGCGCCAGCAGCGCGGGACAGGGGATACTTGGCGAGCAGTACTTC. As protein: CASSAGQGILGEQYF. The V and J genes are TRBV5-1 and TRBJ2-7; 10 nucleotides align to TRBD1. This CDR3 spans 15 amino acids. The junction had 10 bases not matched to a gene; V was cut back by 4 bases and J by 6 bases. CDR1 is SGHRS, CDR2 YFSETQ, per germline.

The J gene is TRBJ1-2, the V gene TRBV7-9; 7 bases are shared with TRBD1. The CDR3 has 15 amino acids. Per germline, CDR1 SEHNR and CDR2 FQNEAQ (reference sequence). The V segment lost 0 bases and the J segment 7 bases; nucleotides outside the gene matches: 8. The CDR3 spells CASSLAGQAGSGYTF. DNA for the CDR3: TGTGCCAGCAGCTTAGCCGGACAGGCAGGGTCTGGCTACACCTTC.

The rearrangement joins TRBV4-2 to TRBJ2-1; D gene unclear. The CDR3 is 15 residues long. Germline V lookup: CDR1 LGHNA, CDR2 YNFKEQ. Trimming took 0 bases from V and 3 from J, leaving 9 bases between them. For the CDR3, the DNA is TGTGCCAGCAGCCAAGATGCCGGGTACTACAATGAGCAGTTCTTC. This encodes CASSQDAGYYNEQFF.

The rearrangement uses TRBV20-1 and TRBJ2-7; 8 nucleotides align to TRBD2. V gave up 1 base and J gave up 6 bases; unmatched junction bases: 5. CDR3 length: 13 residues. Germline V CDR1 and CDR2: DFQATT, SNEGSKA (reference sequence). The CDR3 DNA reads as TGCAGTGCTAGAGTTCCCAGCGGGAGCGAGCAGTACTTC. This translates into CSARVPSGSEQYF.

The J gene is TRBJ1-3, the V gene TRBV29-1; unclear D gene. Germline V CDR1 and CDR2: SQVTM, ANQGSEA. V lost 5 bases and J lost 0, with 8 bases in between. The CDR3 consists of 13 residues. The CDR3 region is CSVLVVSGNTIYF. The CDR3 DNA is TGCAGCGTTCTGGTGGTCTCTGGAAACACCATATATTTT.

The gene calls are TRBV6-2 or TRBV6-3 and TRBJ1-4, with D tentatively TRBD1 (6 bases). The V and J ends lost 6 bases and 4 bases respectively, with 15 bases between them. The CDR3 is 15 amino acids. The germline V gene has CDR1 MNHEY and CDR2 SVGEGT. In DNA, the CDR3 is TGTGCCAGCAGCCCAGGTGACAGGCTTAATGAAAAACTGTTTTTT. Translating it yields CASSPGDRLNEKLFF.